This T cell receptor beta chain was profiled in a study of T-cell reconstitution after alpha-beta-depleted transplantation in children. V shed 6 bases and J shed 6 bases, with 15 bases lying between them. The CDR3 is 13 residues long. Per germline, CDR1 SGHVS and CDR2 FNYEAQ. This clonotype was recorded many times. Unique molecular identifiers were incorporated when the TCRbeta library was constructed. TCRdb reanalysed the PCR reads using MiXCR and keeps one entry per CDR3 protein. The top ten clones hold roughly 3.3% of a sample with hundreds of thousands of distinct CDR3 sequences, approximately 20% of them seen once.

The sequence came from a human donor who donated a stem cell graft to a child with acute lymphoblastic leukemia. This material consisted of PBMCs from the stem cell graft donor, taken from the stem cell graft. The chain carries TRBV7-6 and TRBJ2-7; D is undetermined. CDR3: CASSPTVGSEQYF. As DNA, the CDR3 is TGTGCCAGCAGTCCCACAGTGGGCAGCGAGCAGTACTTC.